Below, one T cell receptor (beta chain) is given with its context. This sample stems from a study of T cells in Graves' hyperthyroidism and ophthalmopathy. Regions amplified from RNA transcripts were the TCR beta CDR3 regions. Researchers ran a first-round RT-PCR on the TCR CDR3 using the HTBI primer set. Via MiXCR, TCRdb re-called the multiplex PCR reads, giving one row per CDR3 protein. This table holds around 300,000 distinct CDR3 sequences, about an eighth found once. In germline, CDR1 is MDHEN, CDR2 SYDVKM. V trimming: 5 bases; J trimming: 5 bases; junction bases outside the gene matches: 10. This CDR3 comprises 16 residues.

The source of this sequence is a woman aged 40 to 49 with Graves' hyperthyroidism. The chain recombines TRBV28 with TRBJ1-4, with 8 nucleotides matching TRBD1. Input material: blood. The CDR3 nucleotides are TGTGCCAGCAGTACCGCCAAGGGGACAGGAAATGAAAAACTGTTTTTT. It is translated as CASSTAKGTGNEKLFF.